These 20 T cell receptor beta chains originate from one sample sequenced in a study of cytomegalovirus exposure and HLA in healthy donors. With 60 Vbeta and 13 Jbeta primers, the PCR was carried out. The assay was immunoSEQ multiplex PCR, and TCRdb's table has in-frame clones only and misses some. The sample consists of tens of thousands of clones, 75% to 85% of them appearing once. The sample was PBMCs. The receptors originated from a man aged 30 to 39 in good health and CMV-seronegative.

The chain has TRBV5-6 and TRBJ2-3; D gene unclear. This CDR3 is 11 amino acids long. The germline V gene has CDR1 SGHDT and CDR2 YYEEEE. V shed 5 bases and J shed 5 bases, with 6 bases lying between them. Written as DNA, the CDR3 is TGTGCCAGCAGTTACGGAGATACGCAGTATTTT. It codes for CASSYGDTQYF.

The rearrangement uses TRBV6-1 and TRBJ1-1, with unresolved D. V gave up 3 bases and J gave up 9 bases, with 14 bases separating them. CDR1 and CDR2 from the germline V gene are MNHNS and SASEGT. The CDR3 is 13 residues long. The DNA for the CDR3 is TGTGCCAGCAGTGATTCCTCCGGAGGGAAAGCTTTCTTT. Protein: CASSDSSGGKAFF.

CDR3 bases: TGTGCCACCAGCAGGGGGACAGCGGGGGGCTTCACAGATACGCAGTATTTT. Amino acids: CATSRGTAGGFTDTQYF. The chain employs TRBV15 and TRBJ2-3, with 9 positions matching TRBD2. Germline values: CDR1 LNHNV, CDR2 YYDKDF (reference sequence). With 3 bases clipped from V and 2 bases from J, the junction kept 9 bases outside the gene matches. CDR3 length: 17 residues.

This clone was observed a handful of times. The V call is TRBV5-1, the J call TRBJ1-6; D remains unclear. This CDR3 has 18 amino acids. Germline CDR1 is SGHRS and CDR2 is YFSETQ. V gave up 4 bases and J gave up 11 bases, with 28 bases separating them. CDR3 in amino acids: CASSRAIGGADGSAPLHF. Here the CDR3 DNA reads TGCGCCAGCAGCCGTGCAATTGGCGGCGCGGATGGAAGCGCACCCCTCCACTTT.

The chain employs TRBV5-4 and TRBJ1-2; the D gene is possibly TRBD1 (6 bases). CDR3 length equals 15 residues. The V gene lost 3 bases and the J gene lost 7 bases, with 19 bases spanning the gap. Per the germline V gene, CDR1 is SGHNT and CDR2 is YYREEE (reference sequence). DNA for the CDR3: TGTGCCAGCAGCTCGGGGGGCCTCGCCGGGTCTGGCTACACCTTC. Protein product: CASSSGGLAGSGYTF. Combining the CDR3 with reference TRBV5-4 and TRBJ1-2 gives the whole variable domain ETGVTQSPTHLIKTRGQQVTLRCSSQSGHNTVSWYQQALGQGPQFIFQYYREEENGRGNFPPRFSGLQFPNYSSELNVNALELDDSALYLCASSSGGLAGSGYTFGSGTRLTVV.

This rearrangement joins TRBV7-9 to TRBJ2-1, with 14 bases fitting TRBD2. Germline values: CDR1 SEHNR, CDR2 FQNEAQ (reference sequence). This CDR3 contains 15 residues. With V trimmed by 10 bases and J by 4 bases, 6 bases remained unmatched. In DNA form, the CDR3 reads TGTGCCACCAAGGGACTAGCGGGGGATTACAATGAGCAGTTCTTC. This gives the protein CATKGLAGDYNEQFF.

This clone was found once. This rearrangement joins TRBV5-4 to TRBJ2-3; D is perhaps TRBD1 (6 bases). V shed 2 bases and J shed 4 bases, with 14 bases lying between them. Germline CDR1 reads SGHNT; CDR2 reads YYREEE (reference sequence). CDR3 size: 15 residues. CDR3 amino acids: CASSFTGSPSDTQYF. The CDR3 DNA sequence: TGTGCCAGCAGCTTCACAGGGAGCCCCTCAGATACGCAGTATTTT.

This chain connects TRBV11-2 to TRBJ2-7; perhaps TRBD1 as D (5 bases). The V and J ends lost 5 bases and 2 bases respectively, with 13 bases between them. Germline CDR1 reads SGHAT; CDR2 reads FQNNGV. This CDR3 has 14 residues. CDR3 DNA sequence: TGTGCCAGCAGCCCCCCGGGCAGGGCCTACGAGCAGTACTTC. Translation: CASSPPGRAYEQYF.

This clone occurred once. In DNA, the CDR3 is TGTGCCAGCAGTACAGAGCTAACCTTC. Translation gives CASSTELTF. The chain combines TRBV7-9 with TRBJ1-2; D gene unclear. CDR3 length: 9 residues. Germline-derived CDR1 and CDR2 are SEHNR and FQNEAQ (reference sequence). V was cut by 6 bases and J by 14 bases, with 10 bases left in between. The full variable domain, rest sourced from reference TRBV7-9 and TRBJ1-2, is DTGVSQNPRHKITKRGQNVTFRCDPISEHNRLYWYRQTLGQGPEFLTYFQNEAQLEKSRLLSDRFSAERPKGSFSTLEIQRTEQGDSAMYLCASSTELTFGSGTRLTVV.

This rearrangement joins TRBV30 to TRBJ1-5; no clear D. Looked up from germline, CDR1 is GTSNPN and CDR2 is SVGIG (reference sequence). The CDR3 runs to 12 residues. Deletions cut 3 bases from V and 5 bases from J, with 8 bases between. CDR3 sequence reads: CAWSSFDQPQHF. CDR3 bases: TGTGCCTGGAGCTCGTTTGATCAGCCCCAGCATTTT. Supplemented by reference TRBV30 and TRBJ1-5, the full variable domain reads SQTIHQWPATLVQPVGSPLSLECTVEGTSNPNLYWYRQAAGRGLQLLFYSVGIGQISSEVPQNLSASRPQDRQFILSSKKLLLSDSGFYLCAWSSFDQPQHFGDGTRLSIL.

The V gene is TRBV2, the J gene TRBJ1-1; no clear D gene. Germline CDR1 reads SNHLY; CDR2 reads FYNNEI. The CDR3 loop spans 14 amino acids. Trimming took off 4 bases at V and 1 base at J, with 10 bases between the two ends. For the CDR3, the DNA is TGTGCCAGCAGTGTAGAGGAGGGGAACACTGAAGCTTTCTTT. This codes for CASSVEEGNTEAFF.

V gene TRBV25-1 combines with J gene TRBJ2-5; 8 bases line up with TRBD2. With 5 bases clipped from V and 5 bases from J, the junction kept 1 base outside the gene matches. Germline CDR1 is MGHDK and CDR2 is SYGVNS. This CDR3 contains 12 residues. In DNA, the CDR3 is TGTGCCAGCAGTCCGGGGGGGGAGACCCAGTACTTC. Protein: CASSPGGETQYF.

Worth noting for this clone: The same CDR3 also results from other DNA sequences found in this sample. The gene calls are TRBV7-9 and TRBJ2-7, with D perhaps matching TRBD2 (6 bases). CDR1 and CDR2 from the germline V gene are SEHNR and FQNEAQ (reference sequence). With 1 base removed from V and 0 bases from J, the gap between germline ends came to 10 bases. The CDR3 length is 15 residues. The CDR3 DNA reads as TGTGCCAGCAGCTTAGGCGGGGCCTCCTCCTACGAGCAGTACTTC. It is translated as CASSLGGASSYEQYF.

The gene calls are TRBV11-2 and TRBJ1-4, with D unclear. The V and J ends lost 3 bases and 0 bases respectively, with 14 bases between them. Germline V gene lookup returns CDR1 SGHAT and CDR2 FQNNGV. This CDR3 region has 17 residues. This CDR3 is CASSFGTLFATNEKLFF. The DNA for the CDR3 is TGTGCCAGCAGCTTCGGTACACTATTTGCAACTAATGAAAAACTGTTTTTT.

Regarding this clone: One end of the junction varies from germline; a read error may be responsible. The J gene is TRBJ2-7, the V gene TRBV7-9; 7 positions match TRBD1. The germline V gene encodes CDR1 SEHNR and CDR2 FQNEAQ (reference sequence). The CDR3 length is 15 residues. CDR3 bases: TGTTCCAGCAGCTCTTTGACAGGGTTCTCCTACGAGCAGTACTTC. Residues: CSSSSLTGFSYEQYF.

This clone has a handful of counts. The rearrangement joins TRBV6-5 to TRBJ1-3; no clear D gene. CDR3 length: 16 amino acids. Per germline, CDR1 MNHEY and CDR2 SVGAGI. The ends were cut back, 0 bases at V and 4 bases at J, with 13 bases in the middle. Written as DNA, the CDR3 is TGTGCCAGCAGTTACTCAGTGGGAGATGGGGGAAACACCATATATTTT. Translated, it gives CASSYSVGDGGNTIYF.

The chain uses TRBV4-1 and TRBJ1-4; TRBD1 matches 10 bases. Germline trimming cut 0 bases from V and 7 bases from J; bases unmatched to any gene: 14. This CDR3 region has 19 residues. Germline assignment: CDR1 MGHRA and CDR2 YSYEKL. This CDR3 reads CASSQDAGTGETRGEKLFF. Here the CDR3 DNA reads TGCGCCAGCAGCCAAGATGCCGGGACAGGGGAAACTCGGGGTGAAAAACTGTTTTTT.

CDR3 sequence (DNA): TGTGCCAGCAGCGGGTGGGGCGGCCTCGAGCAGTACTTC. Amino acid sequence: CASSGWGGLEQYF. The chain employs TRBV7-8 and TRBJ2-7; D is perhaps TRBD1 (5 bases). There are 13 residues in the CDR3. V lost 5 bases and J 6 bases, leaving 14 bases between the germline ends. In germline, CDR1 is SGHVS, CDR2 FQNEAQ.

The chain joins TRBV7-8 to TRBJ2-7, with TRBD1 identical over 7 bases. CDR1 and CDR2 (germline): SGHVS, FQNEAQ. J was trimmed by 0 bases and V by 5 bases; bases with no gene match: 7. The CDR3 length is 15 residues. DNA for the CDR3: TGTGCCAGCAGCCCTCGACAGGGCCCCTCCTACGAGCAGTACTTC. As protein: CASSPRQGPSYEQYF.

The chain recombines TRBV7-8 with TRBJ2-3; perhaps TRBD2 as D (6 bases). CDR1 SGHVS and CDR2 FQNEAQ come from the germline V gene. The CDR3 contains 16 residues. The V end lost 2 bases, the J end lost 1 base, and 13 bases lay between the germline ends. CDR3 in DNA: TGTGCCAGCAGCTTATACGAGGAGCGGGGCACAGATACGCAGTATTTT. Its protein is CASSLYEERGTDTQYF.